This TCR beta chain appears in the sequencing data of a study of blood T cell repertoires in COVID-19. Donors of Cohort 3 who recovered were those that had two negative PCRs, clearance, or symptom resolution. Trimming removed 7 bases from V and 5 bases from J, with 17 bases in between. Germline values: CDR1 MNHEY, CDR2 SVGAGI. This CDR3 has 14 amino acids. Method: immunoSEQ multiplex PCR; TCRdb's copy keeps in-frame clones and lacks some. The sample holds 260,000 or so clones, 85% to 90% seen once. This sequence originates from a man between 18 and 35 years old who had recovered from COVID-19. The J gene is TRBJ1-2, the V gene TRBV6-5; weak D call: TRBD1 (5 bases). Sequenced material: PBMCs or T cells enriched from blood (not recorded which). The CDR3 here is CASTRDGGWYGYTF. The CDR3 DNA follows: TGTGCCAGCACCCGGGACGGGGGTTGGTATGGCTACACCTTC.